This TCR beta chain is from a study of liver allograft versus peripheral blood T cells. Study summary: A comparison was made between T cell receptor repertoires in transplanted livers and those in recipients' peripheral blood.

Germline V CDR1 and CDR2: LNHDA, SQIVND (reference sequence). This CDR3 has 15 amino acids. V lost 2 bases, J lost 0 bases, and 10 bases lay in between. One entry per CDR3 protein results from TCRdb running MiXCR on the reads. The sample consists of about 3,800 distinct CDR3 sequences, around 14% of them appearing once. This clonotype is medium-sized (0.01 to 0.1%) within its sample. The chain combines TRBV19 with TRBJ1-2; D unclear. This clonotype was obtained from a human patient who had a liver transplant. Some T cells may be the graft donor's. CDR3 in amino acids: CASSISPAANYGYTF. Here the CDR3 DNA reads TGTGCCAGTAGTATAAGCCCAGCAGCTAACTATGGCTACACCTTC.